This T cell receptor beta chain was sequenced in a study of tumor and adjacent non-tumor tissue in lung cancer. Study summary: Aged about 31 to 80 years, patients included roughly ten men and about 5 women with stage I to III disease. Each sample yielded some 4 million productive TCRbeta reads on average.

Three rounds of nested PCR, following a modified ARM-PCR protocol, produced the TCRbeta library. TCRdb independently ran MiXCR on the multiplex PCR reads; one entry per CDR3 protein. The table lists about 98,000 distinct CDR3 sequences, 80% of them singletons, with about 31% in the top ten. Points on this clonotype: A much larger clone differs from this one at a single base, so this may be a read error.

RNA was extracted from bulk tissue without any cell sorting. This non-tumor lung sample came from over 3 cm beyond the tumor edge. Chemotherapy-naive patients with new lung cancer underwent thoracic surgery in China, August–late 2014. From germline, CDR1 is SQVTM and CDR2 ANQGSEA. The CDR3 is 14 amino acids. This TCR was sampled from a man aged 55 to 70 with small cell lung cancer. The chain links TRBV29-1 to TRBJ2-3; D is undetermined. Sequenced: distant non-tumor lung tissue. The CDR3 reads CGIGLGGPADTQYF. CDR3 nucleotide sequence: TGCGGCATTGGGTTGGGTGGGCCGGCAGATACGCAGTATTTT.